This TCR beta chain was obtained from a study of a mutant IDH1 vaccine in newly diagnosed glioma. The time point here: week 23, last vaccination. Every vaccine dose comprised 300 ug of mutant IDH1 20-mer peptide plus topical imiquimod. The method was immunoSEQ multiplex PCR; TCRdb's version includes in-frame clones alone and lacks a portion of them. Of 60,000 to 100,000 clones in the sample, 85% to 90% were seen once. Germline V CDR1 and CDR2: SNHLY, FYNNEI. The CDR3 is 12 amino acids. Trimming pared 3 bases from V and 3 bases from J, leaving 6 bases between. With respect to this clone: Its target is not known.

This specimen was PBMCs, taken from a glioma patient whose treatment included an IDH1 peptide vaccine. The sequence was obtained from a woman between 50 and 59 years old with glioma. V usage is TRBV2 and J usage is TRBJ2-7, with no clear D. As DNA, the CDR3 is TGTGCCAGCAGTGATCGCCTCTACGAGCAGTACTTC. Amino acids: CASSDRLYEQYF.